Presented here are 10 T cell receptor beta chains from one specimen sequenced in a study of OX40 agonist ivuxolimab in advanced cancers. Assay used: immunoSEQ multiplex PCR; TCRdb lists only in-frame clones, some missing. The table lists some 40,000 clones, about 90% of them singletons. The sequencing here drew on CD4+ or CD8+ T cells sorted from blood, taken in a trial of the OX40 agonist ivuxolimab. These TCRs come from an adult with an advanced solid tumor such as melanoma, head and neck, liver or kidney cancer.

CDR3 coding DNA: TGTGCCAGCAGCTTAGAGATTAGCGGGACAGATACGCAGTATTTT. Protein product: CASSLEISGTDTQYF. The rearrangement uses TRBV7-2 and TRBJ2-3; 7 positions agree with TRBD2. This CDR3 region has 15 residues. From germline, CDR1 is SGHTA and CDR2 FQGNSA. V shed 1 base and J 3 bases; nucleotides not matched to a gene: 4.

This sequence joins TRBV11-2 and TRBJ2-3; the D gene is possibly TRBD1 (5 bases). Germline-derived CDR1 and CDR2 are SGHAT and FQNNGV. There are 13 residues in the CDR3. Trimming left V 4 bases short and J 6 bases short, with 11 bases between. CDR3 DNA: TGTGCCAGCAGCTGGACACAGACGGATACGCAGTATTTT. Protein sequence: CASSWTQTDTQYF.

The CDR3 DNA reads TGTGCCAGTAGGTGGGGGCTTGGGGCCAACGTCCTGACTTTC. Translated: CASRWGLGANVLTF. The chain links TRBV19 to TRBJ2-6; D perhaps matches TRBD1 (6 bases). V gave up 6 bases and J gave up 3 bases, with 9 bases separating them. Germline-derived CDR1 and CDR2 are LNHDA and SQIVND (reference sequence). This CDR3 is 14 amino acids long. The full variable domain, with the rest looked up from reference TRBV19 and TRBJ2-6, is DGGITQSPKYLFRKEGQNVTLSCEQNLNHDAMYWYRQDPGQGLRLIYYSQIVNDFQKGDIAEGYSVSREKKESFPLTVTSAQKNPTAFYLCASRWGLGANVLTFGAGSRLTVL.

The genes are TRBV19 and TRBJ2-7; 11 nucleotides line up with TRBD2. This CDR3 comprises 13 residues. Unmatched junction bases numbered 4, after V lost 8 bases and J lost 4 bases. Germline CDR1 LNHDA, CDR2 SQIVND (reference sequence). The CDR3 loop is CASALAGDYEQYF. CDR3 in DNA: TGTGCCAGTGCACTAGCGGGAGATTACGAGCAGTACTTC.

This clone was observed a single time. The genes are TRBV5-1 and TRBJ2-1, with 8 bases that match TRBD2. The CDR3 contains 14 residues. V lost 4 bases and J lost 8; bases outside the gene matches: 8. Germline CDR1 and CDR2: SGHRS and YFSETQ. CDR3 sequence reads: CASSAFTSGDEQFF. CDR3 bases: TGCGCCAGCAGCGCTTTTACTAGCGGTGATGAGCAGTTCTTC.

This clone was counted a few times. The chain uses TRBV9 and TRBJ2-1; 10 bases map to TRBD2. The germline gives CDR1 SGDLS, CDR2 YYNGEE. V was clipped by 4 bases and J by 4 bases; unmatched bases: 11. The length of the CDR3 is 17 residues. The CDR3 reads CASSPRAGTSVYNEQFF. The CDR3 DNA reads TGTGCCAGCAGCCCCCGGGCGGGGACTAGCGTTTACAATGAGCAGTTCTTC. Filled out from reference TRBV9 and TRBJ2-1, the complete variable domain reads DSGVTQTPKHLITATGQRVTLRCSPRSGDLSVYWYQQSLDQGLQFLIQYYNGEERAKGNILERFSAQQFPDLHSELNLSSLELGDSALYFCASSPRAGTSVYNEQFFGPGTRLTVL.

This clone was seen a single time. The chain recombines TRBV25-1 with TRBJ2-2; D is unclear. CDR1 is MGHDK and CDR2 is SYGVNS in the germline V gene. This CDR3 comprises 13 residues. V lost 5 bases, J lost 8 bases, and 12 bases lay in between. The CDR3 sequence: CASSTHAGGELFF. The DNA for the CDR3 is TGTGCCAGCAGTACCCACGCTGGTGGGGAGCTGTTTTTT.

This clone is a singleton in its sample. The rearrangement uses TRBV13 and TRBJ2-2, with 10 bases identical to TRBD1. The CDR3 covers 16 residues. Germline V lookup: CDR1 PRHDT, CDR2 FYEKMQ (reference sequence). Trimming at V came to 5 bases and at J to 7 bases, leaving 10 bases not matched to a gene. In nucleotides, the CDR3 is TGTGCCAGCAGCCCCCGGGACAGGGGTACGCACGGGGAGCTGTTTTTT. Residues: CASSPRDRGTHGELFF.

The chain is built from TRBV10-3 and TRBJ2-1; D may be TRBD2 (5 bases). The CDR3 length is 13 residues. V was clipped by 8 bases and J by 3 bases, with 11 bases between them. Germline V gene sequence: CDR1 ENHRY, CDR2 SYGVKD. The CDR3 DNA follows: TGTGCCATCGAAGCGGAGAACTACAATGAGCAGTTCTTC. The encoded protein is CAIEAENYNEQFF.

The rearrangement links TRBV19 to TRBJ2-7, with a possible D match to TRBD1 (6 bases). V was trimmed by 6 bases and J by 1 base, leaving 10 bases between them. The CDR3 totals 13 residues. Germline V gene sequence: CDR1 LNHDA, CDR2 SQIVND (reference sequence). CDR3 residues: CASSWGPSYEQYF. In DNA form, the CDR3 reads TGTGCCAGTAGCTGGGGGCCGTCCTACGAGCAGTACTTC.